This TCR beta chain was documented in a study of post-analysis software for immune sequencing data. Findings and limits, study-wide: The five TRBV segments detected at higher frequency in patients than in controls included TRBV5-6, TRBV5-1 and TRBV20-1. Under the F measure, samples that were prepared in one batch clustered strongly together.

Built from TCR beta cDNA, the libraries had unique molecular identifiers in them. TCRdb analysed the PCR reads with MiXCR anew, one entry per CDR3 protein. Altogether roughly 400,000 distinct CDR3 sequences are present, more than 30% being singletons, with the ten largest covering approximately 7.1%. This clonotype was seen only a few times. Its antigen is currently unknown. V was trimmed by 7 bases and J by 8 bases, leaving 12 bases between them. The length of the CDR3 is 12 residues. Germline V lookup: CDR1 SGHVS, CDR2 FQNEAQ. The chain couples TRBV7-8 to TRBJ2-1; perhaps D is TRBD1 or TRBD2 (6 bases each). The TCR originated in a girl aged 2 to 9 with multiple sclerosis. The sequenced sample consisted of blood. The CDR3 region has the DNA TGTGCCAGCACCCTAAGGGGGGATGAGCAGTTCTTC. Protein: CASTLRGDEQFF.